The clone carrying this T cell receptor (beta chain) was picked up many times. Its antigen is currently unknown. This sample is drawn from a study of T-cell reconstitution after alpha-beta-depleted transplantation in children. Study-wide points: Elevated TCRbeta diversity at day 60 was traced, in some patients, to surviving recipient T cells and thymic progenitors. Diversity and T-cell counts at one year after transplant derived mostly from new T cells. Reports say that about two months after transplant, the alpha-beta T cells came out of several hundred graft clones that had expanded.

The CDR3 spans 16 residues. Per germline, CDR1 SGHVS and CDR2 FQNEAQ. Trimming stripped 2 bases from V and 0 bases from J, with 13 bases between. A library of TCRbeta sequences, prepared with unique molecular identifiers, was generated. Each CDR3 protein gets one entry after TCRdb re-called the PCR reads with MiXCR. Seen here are more than 3,500 distinct CDR3 sequences, roughly 12% observed once, and the top ten hold about 29%. This TCR derives from a male patient between 2 and 10 years old who had a stem cell transplant for acute lymphoblastic leukemia, so the T cells may come from the graft donor. This chain links TRBV7-8 with TRBJ1-1; no reliable D call. The source material was PBMCs, mostly from graft donor cells, sampled 60 days after TCRalphabeta/CD19-depleted stem cell transplant. This CDR3 is CASSLMSGMLNTEAFF. The CDR3 nucleotides are TGTGCCAGCAGCTTAATGTCGGGAATGCTGAACACTGAAGCTTTCTTT. The full variable domain, with the rest looked up from reference TRBV7-8 and TRBJ1-1, is GAGVSQSPRYKVAKRGQDVALRCDPISGHVSLFWYQQALGQGPEFLTYFQNEAQLDKSGLPSDRFFAERPEGSVSTLKIQRTQQEDSAVYLCASSLMSGMLNTEAFFGQGTRLTVV.